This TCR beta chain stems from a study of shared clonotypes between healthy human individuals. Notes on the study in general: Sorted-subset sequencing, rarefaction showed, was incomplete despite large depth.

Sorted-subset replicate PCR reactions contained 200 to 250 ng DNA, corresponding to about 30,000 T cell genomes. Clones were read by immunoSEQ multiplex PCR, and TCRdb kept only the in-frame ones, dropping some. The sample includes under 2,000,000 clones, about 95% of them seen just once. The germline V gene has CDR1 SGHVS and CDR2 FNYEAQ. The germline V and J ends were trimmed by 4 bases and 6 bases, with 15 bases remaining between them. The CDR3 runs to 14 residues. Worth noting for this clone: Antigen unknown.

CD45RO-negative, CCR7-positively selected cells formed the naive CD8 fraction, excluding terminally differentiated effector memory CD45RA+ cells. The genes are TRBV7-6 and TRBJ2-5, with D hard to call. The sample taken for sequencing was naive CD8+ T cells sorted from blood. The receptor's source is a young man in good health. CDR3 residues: CASSSGWGVQTQYF. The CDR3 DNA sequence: TGTGCCAGCAGCTCAGGTTGGGGTGTACAGACCCAGTACTTC.